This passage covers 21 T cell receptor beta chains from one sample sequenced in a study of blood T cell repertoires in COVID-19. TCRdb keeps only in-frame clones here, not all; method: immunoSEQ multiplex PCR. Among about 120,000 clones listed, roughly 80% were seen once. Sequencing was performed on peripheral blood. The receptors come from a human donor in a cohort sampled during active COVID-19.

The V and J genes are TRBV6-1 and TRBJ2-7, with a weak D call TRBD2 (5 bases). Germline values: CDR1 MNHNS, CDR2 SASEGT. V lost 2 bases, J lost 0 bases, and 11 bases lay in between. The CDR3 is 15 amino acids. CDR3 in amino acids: CASSENGESSYEQYF. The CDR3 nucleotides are TGTGCCAGCAGTGAAAACGGGGAGAGCTCCTACGAGCAGTACTTC.

The CDR3 nucleotides are TGTGCCAGCAGCTTAGACCAAAGCGAGGGCTACACCTTC. It codes for CASSLDQSEGYTF. This chain links TRBV5-6 with TRBJ1-2; D is ambiguous. V lost 2 bases and J 8 bases, leaving 13 bases between the germline ends. This CDR3 spans 13 amino acids. CDR1 is SGHDT and CDR2 is YYEEEE in the germline V gene.

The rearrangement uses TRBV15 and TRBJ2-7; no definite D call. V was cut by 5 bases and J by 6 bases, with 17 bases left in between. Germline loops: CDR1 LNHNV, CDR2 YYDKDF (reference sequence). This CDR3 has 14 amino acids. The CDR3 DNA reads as TGTGCCACCAGCGCTACGGAAAATACGGGCGAGCAGTACTTC. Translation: CATSATENTGEQYF.

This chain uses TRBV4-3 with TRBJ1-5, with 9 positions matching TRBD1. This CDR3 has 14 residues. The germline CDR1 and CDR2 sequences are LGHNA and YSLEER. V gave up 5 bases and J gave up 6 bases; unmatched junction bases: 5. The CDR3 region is CASSTDRGSQPQHF. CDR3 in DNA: TGCGCCAGCAGCACGGACAGGGGAAGTCAGCCCCAGCATTTT.

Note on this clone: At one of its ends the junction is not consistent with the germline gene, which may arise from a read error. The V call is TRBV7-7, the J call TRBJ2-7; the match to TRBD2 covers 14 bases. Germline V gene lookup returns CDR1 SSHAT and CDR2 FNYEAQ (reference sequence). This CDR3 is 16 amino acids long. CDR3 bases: TGTGCTAGCAGCTTAGGCGGGACTAGCGGGAGCTACGAGCAGTACTTC. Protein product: CASSLGGTSGSYEQYF.

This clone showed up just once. The DNA for the CDR3 is TGTGCCAGCAGCTTCCCGGACAGGGCGTGGGATGAGCAGTTCTTC. This sequence encodes CASSFPDRAWDEQFF. The gene calls are TRBV7-9 and TRBJ2-1; 8 nucleotides agree with TRBD1. CDR3 length equals 15 residues. Per the germline V gene, CDR1 is SEHNR and CDR2 is FQNEAQ (reference sequence). J lost 8 bases, V lost 3 bases, and 9 bases had no gene match.

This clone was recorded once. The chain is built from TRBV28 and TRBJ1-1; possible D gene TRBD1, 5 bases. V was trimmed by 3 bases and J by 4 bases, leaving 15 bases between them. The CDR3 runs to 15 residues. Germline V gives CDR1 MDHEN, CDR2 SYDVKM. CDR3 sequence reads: CASSFFIGVSTEAFF. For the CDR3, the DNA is TGTGCCAGCAGTTTCTTCATAGGGGTATCCACTGAAGCTTTCTTT.

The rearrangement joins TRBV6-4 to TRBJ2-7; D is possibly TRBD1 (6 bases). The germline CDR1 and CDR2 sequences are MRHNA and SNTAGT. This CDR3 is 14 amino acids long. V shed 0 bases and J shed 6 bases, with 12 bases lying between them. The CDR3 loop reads CASSDSNRAGEQYF. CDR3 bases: TGTGCCAGCAGTGACTCTAACAGGGCGGGCGAGCAGTACTTC.

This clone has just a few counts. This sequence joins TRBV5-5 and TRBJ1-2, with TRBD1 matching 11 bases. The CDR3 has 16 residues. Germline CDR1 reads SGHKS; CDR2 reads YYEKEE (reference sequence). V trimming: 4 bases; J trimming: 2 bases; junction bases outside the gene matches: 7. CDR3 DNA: TGTGCCAGCAGCCCCGAGGGGACAGGGGGGAACTATGGCTACACCTTC. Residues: CASSPEGTGGNYGYTF.

The CDR3 is CASSVSGILSGANVLTF. The CDR3 DNA reads as TGTGCCAGCAGCGTATCAGGAATTCTCTCTGGGGCCAACGTCCTGACTTTC. The V and J genes are TRBV9 and TRBJ2-6; D unclear. Per germline, CDR1 SGDLS and CDR2 YYNGEE. The CDR3 has 17 amino acids. Trimming removed 1 base at V and 0 bases at J, with 11 bases between.

CDR3 sequence reads: CASSQGGETQYF. CDR3 nucleotides: TGTGCCAGCAGTCAGGGCGGAGAGACCCAGTACTTC. The gene calls are TRBV6-2 or TRBV6-3 and TRBJ2-5; weak D call: TRBD1 (5 bases). The V gene lost 5 bases and the J gene lost 4 bases, with 8 bases spanning the gap. Germline CDR1 MNHEY, CDR2 SVGEGT. The CDR3 loop spans 12 amino acids.

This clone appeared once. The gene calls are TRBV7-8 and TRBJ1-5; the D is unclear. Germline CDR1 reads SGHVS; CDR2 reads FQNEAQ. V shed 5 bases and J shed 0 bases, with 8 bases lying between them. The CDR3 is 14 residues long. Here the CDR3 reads CASSLPYSNQPQHF. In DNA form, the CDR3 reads TGTGCCAGCAGCCTACCCTATAGCAATCAGCCCCAGCATTTT.

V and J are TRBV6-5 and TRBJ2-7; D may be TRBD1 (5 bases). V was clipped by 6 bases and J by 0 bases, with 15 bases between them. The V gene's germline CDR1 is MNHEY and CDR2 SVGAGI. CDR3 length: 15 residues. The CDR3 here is CASSSDSFSSYEQYF. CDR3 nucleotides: TGTGCCAGCAGCTCCGACAGCTTCAGCTCCTACGAGCAGTACTTC.

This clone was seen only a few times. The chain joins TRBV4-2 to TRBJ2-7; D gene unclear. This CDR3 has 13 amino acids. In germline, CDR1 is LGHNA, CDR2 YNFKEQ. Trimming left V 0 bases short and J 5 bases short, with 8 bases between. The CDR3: CASSQDVRDEQYF. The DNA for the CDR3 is TGTGCCAGCAGCCAAGATGTGCGCGACGAGCAGTACTTC.

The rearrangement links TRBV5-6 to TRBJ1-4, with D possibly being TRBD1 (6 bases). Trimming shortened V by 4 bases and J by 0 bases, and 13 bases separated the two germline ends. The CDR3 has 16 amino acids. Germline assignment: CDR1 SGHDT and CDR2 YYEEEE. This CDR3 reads CASSLLAGATNEKLFF. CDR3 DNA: TGTGCCAGCAGCCTGCTGGCAGGGGCAACTAATGAAAAACTGTTTTTT.

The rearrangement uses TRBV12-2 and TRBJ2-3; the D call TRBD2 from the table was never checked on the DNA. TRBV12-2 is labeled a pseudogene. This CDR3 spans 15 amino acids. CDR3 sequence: CASRSQRGETDTQYF. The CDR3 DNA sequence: TGTGCAAGTCGCTCCCAGCGGGGGGAAACAGATACGCAGTATTTT.

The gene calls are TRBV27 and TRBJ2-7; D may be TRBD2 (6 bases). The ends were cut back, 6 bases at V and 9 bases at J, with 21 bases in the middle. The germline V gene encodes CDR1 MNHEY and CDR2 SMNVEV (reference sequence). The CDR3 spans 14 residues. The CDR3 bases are TGTGCCAGCAGCGGCGGAGGGACCTCAGTTGGGCAGTACTTC. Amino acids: CASSGGGTSVGQYF.

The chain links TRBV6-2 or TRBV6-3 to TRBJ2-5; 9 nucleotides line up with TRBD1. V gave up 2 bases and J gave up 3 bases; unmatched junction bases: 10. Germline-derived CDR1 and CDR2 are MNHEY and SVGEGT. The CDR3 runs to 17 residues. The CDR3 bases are TGTGCCAGCAGTTACCCTACCAGGGGACAGGGAGAAGAGACCCAGTACTTC. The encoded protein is CASSYPTRGQGEETQYF.

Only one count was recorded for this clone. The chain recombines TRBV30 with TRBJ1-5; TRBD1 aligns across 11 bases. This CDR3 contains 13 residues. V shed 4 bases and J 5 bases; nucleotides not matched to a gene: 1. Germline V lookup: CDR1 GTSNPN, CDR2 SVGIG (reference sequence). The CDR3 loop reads CAWTGQGDQPQHF. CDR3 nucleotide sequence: TGTGCCTGGACGGGACAGGGGGATCAGCCCCAGCATTTT.

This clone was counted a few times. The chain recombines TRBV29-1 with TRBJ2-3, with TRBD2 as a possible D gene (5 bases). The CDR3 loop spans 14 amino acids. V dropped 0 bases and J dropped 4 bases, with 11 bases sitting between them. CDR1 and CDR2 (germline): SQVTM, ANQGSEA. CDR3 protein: CSVEDTLAADTQYF. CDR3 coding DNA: TGCAGCGTTGAAGATACCCTAGCAGCAGATACGCAGTATTTT.

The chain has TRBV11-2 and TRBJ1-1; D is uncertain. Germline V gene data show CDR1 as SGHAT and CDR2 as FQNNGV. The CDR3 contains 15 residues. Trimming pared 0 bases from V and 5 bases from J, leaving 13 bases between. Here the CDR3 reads CASSLDLLGRTEAFF. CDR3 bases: TGTGCCAGCAGCTTAGATCTTCTGGGGAGGACTGAAGCTTTCTTT.